This entry features one T cell receptor beta chain sequence. Its antigen remains unidentified. CDR1 and CDR2 (germline): MGHRA, YSYEKL. CDR3 length: 18 residues. The sample is drawn from a study of CXCR3-negative and CXCR3-positive naive CD8 T cells. Regarding the study as a whole: TRB CDR3s were more hydrophobic in CXCR3-positive than in CXCR3-negative naive cells.

The authors made the TRB cDNA libraries by 5' RACE using UMI labels. TCRdb reworked the 5' RACE reads into one entry per CDR3 protein, no DNA. Found here are about 120,000 distinct CDR3 sequences; the top ten clones hold around 0.36%. The TCR originated in a human donor in good health. Some clones in this sample may be carry-over from other donors' samples. The J gene is TRBJ2-1, the V gene TRBV4-1; TCRdb calls TRBD2, which cannot be checked without DNA. Specimen: naive CXCR3+ CD8+ T cells from blood. This sample's subset: CD45RO-CCR7+CD27+CD95- naive CD8+ T cells expressing CXCR3 (TNR3+). CDR3 sequence: CASSQGLAGGGSYNEQFF.